In this sample, the clone carrying this T cell receptor (beta chain) turned up many times. Its antigen is unknown. Germline and junction disagree at one end, which may indicate a read error. These data belong to a study of read filtering for tumor transcriptome and immune sequencing. Overall study: Mean patient age was around 66 years, range about 45 to 85; 17 male, some 15 female. Study-wide results and caveats: Roughly 82% of IR-seq clonotypes had a single read, yet these held roughly 3.8% of reads.

Molecular barcoded adaptors covering alpha/delta and beta/gamma chains were used on 400 to 450 ng RNA. TCRdb redid the calling of the reads with MiXCR, one entry per CDR3 protein. The sample lists tens of thousands of distinct CDR3 sequences, 15% to 20% occurring once. Specimen: a population of CD138-negative cells sorted from bone marrow. The sequence came from a donor aged 40 or older with multiple myeloma.

This CDR3 reads CASSQGLGDTGELFF. The CDR3 nucleotides read TGTGCCAGCAGCCAGGGACTAGGGGACACCGGGGAGCTGTTTTTT. The chain carries TRBV4-1 and TRBJ2-2, with 8 bases that match TRBD2. Germline assignment: CDR1 MGHRA and CDR2 YSYEKL. The CDR3 spans 15 residues.